These 16 T cell receptor beta chains came from one sample sequenced in a study of T cells in Graves' hyperthyroidism and ophthalmopathy. Amplification of TCR beta CDR3 regions used RNA as the template. TCR CDR3 regions were first amplified by RT-PCR with HTBI primers. TCRdb reprocessed the multiplex PCR reads via MiXCR and lists one record per CDR3 protein. Of approximately 600,000 distinct CDR3 sequences in the sample, around 14% were seen once. The sample comprised blood. Receptor source: a woman under 40 with Graves' hyperthyroidism that later progressed to Graves' ophthalmopathy.

This clonotype was observed many times. This rearrangement joins TRBV28 to TRBJ2-5; no clear D gene. Between the trimmed V and J ends, which lost 8 bases and 2 bases, there was a span of 9 bases. From germline, CDR1 is MDHEN and CDR2 SYDVKM. This CDR3 has 12 residues. CDR3 nucleotide sequence: TGTGCCAGCTTGGGGTTGCAAGAGACCCAGTACTTC. Translating gives CASLGLQETQYF.

The chain joins TRBV12-3 or TRBV12-4 to TRBJ1-5; 8 nucleotides line up with TRBD1. V lost 7 bases to trimming and J lost 3 bases; unmatched junction nucleotides: 8. This CDR3 has 15 amino acids. The CDR3 DNA reads TGTGCCAGCACCCATGGGACAGGAGTCAATCAGCCCCAGCATTTT. The encoded protein is CASTHGTGVNQPQHF.

In its sample, this clonotype was seen many times. The rearrangement joins TRBV11-2 to TRBJ2-7; TRBD2 is a possible D gene (5 bases). V lost 1 base and J 3 bases, leaving 7 bases between the germline ends. From germline, CDR1 is SGHAT and CDR2 FQNNGV. The CDR3 totals 13 residues. CDR3 loop: CASSLGLLYEQYF. The CDR3 DNA is TGTGCCAGCAGCTTAGGACTACTCTACGAGCAGTACTTC.

Concerning this clonotype itself: Possible read error: a much larger clone is one base away. The rearrangement uses TRBV28 and TRBJ1-6; perhaps TRBD1 as D (5 bases). Trimming cost V 11 bases and J 3 bases, with 17 bases left between them. The CDR3 has 15 residues. Germline-derived CDR1 and CDR2 are MDHEN and SYDVKM. For the CDR3, the DNA is TGTGCCGGCACCGCCGGGACCGACTATAATTCACCCCTCCACTTT. It yields the protein CAGTAGTDYNSPLHF. The whole variable domain, filled in from reference TRBV28 and TRBJ1-6, reads DVKVTQSSRYLVKRTGEKVFLECVQDMDHENMFWYRQDPGLGLRLIYFSYDVKMKEKGDIPEGYSVSREKKERFSLILESASTNQTSMYLCAGTAGTDYNSPLHFGNGTRLTVT.

This clonotype was counted many times. The V gene is TRBV19, the J gene TRBJ1-4; tentative D call: TRBD1 (6 bases). Germline V gives CDR1 LNHDA, CDR2 SQIVND (reference sequence). The CDR3 runs 17 residues. V gave up 4 bases and J gave up 1 base, with 16 bases separating them. As DNA, the CDR3 is TGTGCCAGTAGTACCTTCCTGACAGGTGGAACTAATGAAAAACTGTTTTTT. It specifies CASSTFLTGGTNEKLFF. Using reference TRBV19 and TRBJ1-4 for the parts outside the CDR3, the full variable domain is DGGITQSPKYLFRKEGQNVTLSCEQNLNHDAMYWYRQDPGQGLRLIYYSQIVNDFQKGDIAEGYSVSREKKESFPLTVTSAQKNPTAFYLCASSTFLTGGTNEKLFFGSGTQLSVL.

The V gene is TRBV9, the J gene TRBJ2-7, with 8 bases matching TRBD2. The V and J ends lost 3 bases and 2 bases, in that order; junction bases with no gene match: 13. The CDR3 runs to 17 residues. Germline values: CDR1 SGDLS, CDR2 YYNGEE. The chain's CDR3 is CASSDPSAGGSPYEQYF. DNA for the CDR3: TGTGCCAGCAGCGACCCCTCGGCGGGAGGTAGCCCCTACGAGCAGTACTTC. Full variable domain (missing parts from reference TRBV9 and TRBJ2-7): DSGVTQTPKHLITATGQRVTLRCSPRSGDLSVYWYQQSLDQGLQFLIQYYNGEERAKGNILERFSAQQFPDLHSELNLSSLELGDSALYFCASSDPSAGGSPYEQYFGPGTRLTVT.

There are many counts of this clonotype. The J gene is TRBJ1-1, the V gene TRBV6-2 or TRBV6-3; the match to TRBD1 covers 7 bases. This CDR3 has 14 amino acids. V was pared by 2 bases and J by 1 base, with 1 base of the junction left unmatched. Per germline, CDR1 MNHEY and CDR2 SVGEGT. The CDR3 sequence: CASSYGTANTEAFF. The DNA for the CDR3 is TGTGCCAGCAGTTACGGGACAGCGAACACTGAAGCTTTCTTT.

This clonotype was counted a few times. The chain combines TRBV10-3 with TRBJ1-6; D may be TRBD1 (6 bases). Germline V gene sequence: CDR1 ENHRY, CDR2 SYGVKD. This CDR3 has 17 residues. V lost 6 bases and J 13 bases, leaving 28 bases between the germline ends. CDR3 sequence: CAISKNGTIGSLGPLHF. The CDR3 nucleotides read TGTGCCATCAGCAAAAATGGGACAATCGGGTCCCTTGGTCCCCTCCACTTT.

In its sample, this clonotype was seen many times. This chain connects TRBV28 to TRBJ2-7, with 10 bases aligning to TRBD2. V lost 5 bases, J lost 2 bases, and 3 bases stayed unmatched. There are 14 residues in the CDR3. The V gene's germline CDR1 is MDHEN and CDR2 SYDVKM. CDR3 residues: CASSRTSGPYEQYF. CDR3 in DNA: TGTGCCAGCAGTAGGACTAGCGGTCCCTACGAGCAGTACTTC. Looking up the rest from reference TRBV28 and TRBJ2-7 gives the full variable domain: DVKVTQSSRYLVKRTGEKVFLECVQDMDHENMFWYRQDPGLGLRLIYFSYDVKMKEKGDIPEGYSVSREKKERFSLILESASTNQTSMYLCASSRTSGPYEQYFGPGTRLTVT.

This clonotype was found many times. V usage is TRBV10-1 and J usage is TRBJ2-1; 12 positions match TRBD2. With V trimmed by 4 bases and J by 6 bases, 7 bases remained unmatched. The length of the CDR3 is 16 residues. CDR1 WNHNN and CDR2 SYGVQD come from the germline V gene (reference sequence). The chain's CDR3 is CASSGLAGDGGNEQFF. The DNA for the CDR3 is TGCGCCAGCAGTGGACTAGCGGGAGACGGGGGCAATGAGCAGTTCTTC.

This clonotype was detected many times. This chain links TRBV7-9 with TRBJ2-1; D is undetermined. The CDR3 extends over 15 amino acids. V lost 5 bases to trimming and J lost 6 bases, with 17 bases between them. Germline V gene sequence: CDR1 SEHNR, CDR2 FQNEAQ (reference sequence). CDR3 sequence (DNA): TGTGCCAGCAGCATAGACCAGGTCCAGGTCAATGAGCAGTTCTTC. It is translated as CASSIDQVQVNEQFF. The whole variable domain, filled in from reference TRBV7-9 and TRBJ2-1, reads DTGVSQNPRHKITKRGQNVTFRCDPISEHNRLYWYRQTLGQGPEFLTYFQNEAQLEKSRLLSDRFSAERPKGSFSTLEIQRTEQGDSAMYLCASSIDQVQVNEQFFGPGTRLTVL.

This clonotype was recorded many times. The chain uses TRBV2 and TRBJ2-1; D not resolved. V lost 8 bases, J lost 2 bases, and 13 bases lay in between. Germline CDR1 is SNHLY and CDR2 is FYNNEI. This CDR3 spans 14 amino acids. As DNA, the CDR3 is TGTGCCAGCGCGGACGGACGGACCTACAATGAGCAGTTCTTC. It yields the protein CASADGRTYNEQFF. The whole variable domain, filled in from reference TRBV2 and TRBJ2-1, reads EPEVTQTPSHQVTQMGQEVILRCVPISNHLYFYWYRQILGQKVEFLVSFYNNEISEKSEIFDDQFSVERPDGSNFTLKIRSTKLEDSAMYFCASADGRTYNEQFFGPGTRLTVL.

The chain carries TRBV18 and TRBJ1-5, with 9 bases aligning to TRBD1. V lost 6 bases, J lost 6 bases, and 6 bases stayed unmatched. There are 14 residues in the CDR3. CDR1 KGHSH and CDR2 LQKENI come from the germline V gene. The CDR3 coding sequence is TGTGCCAGCTCGGCACAGGGGGCTGGTCAGCCCCAGCATTTT. It encodes CASSAQGAGQPQHF. The full variable domain, its missing parts supplied by reference TRBV18 and TRBJ1-5, is NAGVMQNPRHLVRRRGQEARLRCSPMKGHSHVYWYRQLPEEGLKFMVYLQKENIIDESGMPKERFSAEFPKEGPSILRIQQVVRGDSAAYFCASSAQGAGQPQHFGDGTRLSIL.

Ten or more counts support this clonotype. The V call is TRBV2, the J call TRBJ2-3; D gene unclear. Germline V gene lookup returns CDR1 SNHLY and CDR2 FYNNEI. The CDR3 totals 12 residues. V was pared by 0 bases and J by 7 bases, with 5 bases between. Here the CDR3 reads CASSEALYTQYF. The CDR3 DNA is TGTGCCAGCAGTGAAGCGCTTTATACGCAGTATTTT.

The J gene is TRBJ2-2, the V gene TRBV7-9, with 8 bases matching TRBD2. Germline V gives CDR1 SEHNR, CDR2 FQNEAQ (reference sequence). V lost 0 bases and J lost 5; bases outside the gene matches: 8. The length of the CDR3 is 17 residues. CDR3 loop: CASSLAGTRMDTGELFF. In DNA form, the CDR3 reads TGTGCCAGCAGCTTAGCGGGGACTAGAATGGATACCGGGGAGCTGTTTTTT.

This clonotype was seen at least ten times. DNA of the CDR3: TGCGCCAGCAGCGCGAGGACAGGGGAGCCTGAAGCTTTCTTT. Amino acids: CASSARTGEPEAFF. J is TRBJ1-1 and V is TRBV5-1; 9 bases agree with TRBD1. The J segment lost 6 bases and the V segment lost 4 bases, leaving 7 bases of the junction unmatched. Germline V gives CDR1 SGHRS, CDR2 YFSETQ. The CDR3 consists of 14 residues.